The rows below give T cell receptor beta chains drawn from one sample of a study of blood T cell repertoires in COVID-19. Method: immunoSEQ multiplex PCR; TCRdb's copy keeps in-frame clones and lacks some. The table includes hundreds of thousands of clones, over 65% detected once. Source material: peripheral blood. The receptors were sampled from a woman in her sixties or seventies with active or convalescent COVID-19. CDR3s include the opening cysteine and the closing phenylalanine or tryptophan. D genes are given only for firm matches. Part of the rows lack a size; the others show once, few, many or a class for expanded clones.

>TRBV29-1|TRBJ1-1|TRBD1|once
CSAGQGRTEAFF
TGCAGCGCCGGACAGGGGAGGACTGAAGCTTTCTTT
>TRBV7-8|TRBJ1-3|.|once
CASSSRQYSGNTIYF
TGTGCCAGCAGCTCCCGCCAGTACTCTGGAAACACCATATATTTT
>TRBV5-1|TRBJ2-6|.|.
CASSRQERSGANVLTF
TGCGCCAGCAGCCGACAGGAGAGGTCTGGGGCCAACGTCCTGACTTTC
>TRBV7-2|TRBJ1-2|TRBD1|.
CASSLNPATGGHGYTF
TGTGCCAGCAGCTTGAATCCCGCGACAGGGGGTCATGGCTACACCTTC
>TRBV28|TRBJ1-1|.|.
CASSAPVGGTEAFF
TGTGCCAGCAGTGCCCCGGTGGGAGGAACTGAAGCTTTCTTT
>TRBV6-5|TRBJ2-2|.|once
CASSYSRKANTGELFF
TGTGCCAGCAGTTACTCCAGAAAAGCGAACACCGGGGAGCTGTTTTTT
>TRBV19|TRBJ1-2|TRBD1|.
CASSTGQGGYGYTF
TGTGCCAGTAGTACCGGACAGGGTGGCTATGGCTACACCTTC
>TRBV28|TRBJ2-3|TRBD2|.
CASSLGLAGGTSTDTQYF
TGTGCCAGCAGTTTGGGACTAGCGGGAGGCACTAGCACAGATACGCAGTATTTT
>TRBV5-1|TRBJ2-7|.|.
CASSPSRVNEQYF
TGCGCCAGCAGCCCGTCCCGGGTGAACGAGCAGTACTTC
>TRBV19|TRBJ2-3|TRBD1|.
CASSGTASSTDTQYF
TGTGCCAGTAGTGGGACAGCCTCTAGCACAGATACGCAGTATTTT